The 22 T cell receptor beta chains below all came from one sample that was sequenced in a study of identifying expanded T cells in peripheral blood. Profiling relied on immunoSEQ multiplex PCR, and the TCRdb table lists in-frame clones only, not all of them. The sample gives about 98,000 clones, around 88% of which show up once; around 14% is in the top ten. The sample comprised blood. All receptors derive from a person between 18 and 70 years old in good health.

The V gene is TRBV19, the J gene TRBJ1-1; 7 nucleotides line up with TRBD1. Per the germline V gene, CDR1 is LNHDA and CDR2 is SQIVND (reference sequence). This CDR3 has 14 residues. J was trimmed by 3 bases and V by 3 bases; bases with no gene match: 4. CDR3 loop: CASSMIDRDTEAFF. CDR3 sequence (DNA): TGTGCCAGTAGTATGATTGACAGGGACACTGAAGCTTTCTTT.

The count of this clone is one. CDR3 DNA: TGTGCCAGCAGTGTCGGTAGCGGGGTCACAGATACGCAGTATTTT. It encodes CASSVGSGVTDTQYF. The chain joins TRBV6-1 to TRBJ2-3; 8 nucleotides agree with TRBD2. V was clipped by 4 bases and J by 2 bases; unmatched bases: 5. Germline V gene lookup returns CDR1 MNHNS and CDR2 SASEGT. This CDR3 is 15 amino acids long.

The chain recombines TRBV15 with TRBJ1-5; D possibly corresponds to TRBD1 (5 bases). Trimming stripped 1 base from V and 9 bases from J, with 13 bases between. This CDR3 spans 14 amino acids. Germline lookup yields CDR1 LNHNV and CDR2 YYDKDF (reference sequence). The CDR3 region is CATSRGGEISPQHF. Here the CDR3 DNA reads TGTGCCACCAGCAGAGGGGGGGAGATCTCGCCCCAGCATTTT. The full variable domain, completed using reference TRBV15 and TRBJ1-5, is DAMVIQNPRYQVTQFGKPVTLSCSQTLNHNVMYWYQQKSSQAPKLLFHYYDKDFNNEADTPDNFQSRRPNTSFCFLDIRSPGLGDTAMYLCATSRGGEISPQHFGDGTRLSIL.

In this sample, this clone turned up a few times. V and J are TRBV5-1 and TRBJ2-1; 9 positions agree with TRBD2. The CDR3 contains 15 residues. The trim removed 2 bases at V and 4 bases at J, leaving 4 bases unmatched. CDR1 and CDR2 from the germline V gene are SGHRS and YFSETQ. The CDR3 DNA sequence: TGCGCCAGCAGCTTTAGCGGGAGTGGGTACAATGAGCAGTTCTTC. Protein: CASSFSGSGYNEQFF.

This chain connects TRBV5-1 to TRBJ2-3, with no clear D. The V gene lost 6 bases and the J gene lost 0 bases, with 8 bases spanning the gap. The germline V gene has CDR1 SGHRS and CDR2 YFSETQ. The length of the CDR3 is 13 residues. The CDR3 coding sequence is TGCGCCAGCATGGACCGGAGCACAGATACGCAGTATTTT. Translating it yields CASMDRSTDTQYF.

This clone was found a few times. The gene calls are TRBV5-1 and TRBJ1-5; D ambiguous. The germline V and J ends were trimmed by 1 base and 4 bases, with 6 bases remaining between them. The CDR3 runs 13 residues. CDR1 and CDR2 from the germline V gene are SGHRS and YFSETQ. CDR3 loop: CASSLLGNQPQHF. The CDR3 nucleotides read TGCGCCAGCAGCTTGCTAGGGAATCAGCCCCAGCATTTT.

The CDR3 bases are TGTGCCAGCAGTCAACCCAACTCCTACGAGCAGTACTTC. This codes for CASSQPNSYEQYF. The chain recombines TRBV28 with TRBJ2-7, with D unresolved. With 5 bases removed from V and 0 bases from J, the gap between germline ends came to 8 bases. The CDR3 is 13 amino acids. CDR1 MDHEN and CDR2 SYDVKM come from the germline V gene.

The chain carries TRBV5-8 and TRBJ1-5; D is ambiguous. V was cut by 5 bases and J by 5 bases, with 11 bases left in between. Germline values: CDR1 SGHTS, CDR2 YDEGEE. CDR3 length: 13 amino acids. The CDR3 sequence is CASRSIGYQPQHF. The CDR3 nucleotides are TGTGCCAGCAGAAGTATTGGCTATCAGCCCCAGCATTTT.

CDR3 in amino acids: CASRAGQTGANVLTF. CDR3 in DNA: TGTGCCAGCAGGGCAGGTCAGACTGGGGCCAACGTCCTGACTTTC. V usage is TRBV27 and J usage is TRBJ2-6, with no clear D. CDR3 size: 15 residues. The V and J ends lost 6 bases and 2 bases respectively, with 11 bases between them. From germline, CDR1 is MNHEY and CDR2 SMNVEV (reference sequence).

This chain connects TRBV5-1 to TRBJ1-2, with a possible D match to TRBD1 (5 bases). The ends were cut back, 5 bases at V and 4 bases at J, with 12 bases in the middle. Germline V CDR1 and CDR2: SGHRS, YFSETQ. The CDR3 extends over 13 amino acids. The CDR3 reads CASSSGDPYGYTF. The CDR3, as DNA: TGCGCCAGCAGTAGTGGGGACCCCTATGGCTACACCTTC.

The chain carries TRBV19 and TRBJ2-3; TRBD1 or TRBD2 may be the D gene (5 bases each). V lost 6 bases, J lost 7 bases, and 14 bases lay in between. CDR1 and CDR2 from the germline V gene are LNHDA and SQIVND (reference sequence). CDR3 length: 13 residues. DNA for the CDR3: TGTGCCAGTAGCACCGGGACCACCAATACGCAGTATTTT. This translates into CASSTGTTNTQYF.

The chain combines TRBV28 with TRBJ2-7; 9 bases map to TRBD1. The V and J ends lost 6 bases and 0 bases, in that order; junction bases with no gene match: 12. From germline, CDR1 is MDHEN and CDR2 SYDVKM. The CDR3 has 17 amino acids. CDR3 region: CASRKLGQGGSSYEQYF. CDR3 DNA sequence: TGTGCCAGCAGAAAGCTGGGACAGGGCGGATCCTCCTACGAGCAGTACTTC.

The chain carries TRBV10-3 and TRBJ1-1, with 9 bases aligning to TRBD1. The CDR3 covers 15 residues. The trim removed 4 bases at V and 3 bases at J, leaving 6 bases unmatched. Germline V gene sequence: CDR1 ENHRY, CDR2 SYGVKD. This chain's CDR3 is CAISAGDRVYTEAFF. The CDR3 DNA follows: TGTGCCATCAGTGCTGGGGACAGGGTGTACACTGAAGCTTTCTTT.

V gene TRBV11-2 combines with J gene TRBJ1-1; possibly TRBD1 for D (5 bases). The germline V and J ends were trimmed by 1 base and 1 base, with 7 bases remaining between them. CDR1 is SGHAT and CDR2 is FQNNGV in the germline V gene. This CDR3 contains 14 residues. The chain's CDR3 is CASSLVQGNTEAFF. DNA for the CDR3: TGTGCCAGCAGCTTAGTCCAGGGGAACACTGAAGCTTTCTTT.

The V call is TRBV6-1, the J call TRBJ2-3; D possibly corresponds to TRBD2 (5 bases). Trimming removed 6 bases from V and 5 bases from J, with 12 bases in between. The germline gives CDR1 MNHNS, CDR2 SASEGT. This CDR3 has 13 residues. The CDR3, as DNA: TGTGCCAGCAGAGACCCACTAGGAGATACGCAGTATTTT. This gives the protein CASRDPLGDTQYF.

V and J are TRBV6-1 and TRBJ2-7, with a weak D call TRBD1 (6 bases). CDR3 length: 15 amino acids. The V end lost 2 bases, the J end lost 1 base, and 12 bases lay between the germline ends. Germline V CDR1 and CDR2: MNHNS, SASEGT. The CDR3 sequence is CASSELYDRSYEQYF. CDR3 DNA: TGTGCCAGCAGTGAACTATACGACAGGTCCTACGAGCAGTACTTC.

The rearrangement joins TRBV7-2 to TRBJ1-2, with D tentatively TRBD1 (6 bases). Trimming took off 3 bases at V and 6 bases at J, with 17 bases between the two ends. The CDR3 runs 15 residues. Germline V gene sequence: CDR1 SGHTA, CDR2 FQGNSA. The CDR3 loop is CASSFYSGAGDGYTF. DNA for the CDR3: TGTGCCAGCAGCTTTTATTCTGGGGCAGGGGATGGCTACACCTTC. The full variable domain, in which reference TRBV7-2 and TRBJ1-2 provide the parts outside the CDR3, is GAGVSQSPSNKVTEKGKDVELRCDPISGHTALYWYRQSLGQGLEFLIYFQGNSAPDKSGLPSDRFSAERTGGSVSTLTIQRTQQEDSAVYLCASSFYSGAGDGYTFGSGTRLTVV.

This clone was seen only once. This chain connects TRBV4-3 to TRBJ2-5, with 7 nucleotides matching TRBD1. The germline CDR1 and CDR2 sequences are LGHNA and YSLEER. CDR3 length: 15 residues. Trimming at V came to 0 bases and at J to 5 bases, leaving 6 bases not matched to a gene. CDR3 in DNA: TGCGCCAGCAGCCAAGATCGACAGGGAATGGAGACCCAGTACTTC. As protein: CASSQDRQGMETQYF.

This chain links TRBV5-4 with TRBJ2-1, with 8 bases aligning to TRBD1. Germline V gene lookup returns CDR1 SGHNT and CDR2 YYREEE (reference sequence). V was pared by 4 bases and J by 5 bases, with 5 bases of the junction left unmatched. The CDR3 covers 14 residues. DNA of the CDR3: TGTGCCAGCAGCGGAAGGACAGGGAACAATGAGCAGTTCTTC. Its protein is CASSGRTGNNEQFF.

The chain carries TRBV19 and TRBJ1-5; 8 bases match TRBD1. This CDR3 is built from 15 residues. Unmatched junction bases numbered 3, after V lost 3 bases and J lost 2 bases. CDR1 and CDR2 from the germline V gene are LNHDA and SQIVND (reference sequence). CDR3 coding DNA: TGTGCCAGTAGTATCGGGGGACAGGGCAATCAGCCCCAGCATTTT. This gives the protein CASSIGGQGNQPQHF.

This chain connects TRBV5-1 to TRBJ2-3; tentatively, D is TRBD2 (5 bases). V lost 2 bases and J 0 bases, leaving 10 bases between the germline ends. From germline, CDR1 is SGHRS and CDR2 YFSETQ. The CDR3 totals 15 residues. The CDR3 reads CASSFGGPSTDTQYF. CDR3 nucleotides: TGCGCCAGCAGCTTTGGAGGTCCTAGCACAGATACGCAGTATTTT. Based on the CDR3 plus reference TRBV5-1 and TRBJ2-3, the full variable domain is KAGVTQTPRYLIKTRGQQVTLSCSPISGHRSVSWYQQTPGQGLQFLFEYFSETQRNKGNFPGRFSGRQFSNSRSEMNVSTLELGDSALYLCASSFGGPSTDTQYFGPGTRLTVL.

This rearrangement joins TRBV6-5 to TRBJ2-5; 11 nucleotides align to TRBD2. Germline-derived CDR1 and CDR2 are MNHEY and SVGAGI. Unmatched junction bases numbered 5, after V lost 7 bases and J lost 1 base. The CDR3 sequence is 15 residues long. In nucleotides, the CDR3 is TGTGCCAGCAACCTACTAGCGGGAGCCCAAGAGACCCAGTACTTC. This gives the protein CASNLLAGAQETQYF.